This TCR beta chain was obtained from a study of early T cells in non-severe SARS-CoV-2 infection. The overall study: Unpaired chains resulted from sequencing bulk RNA of unsorted whole blood.

The CDR3 extends over 14 amino acids. Per the germline V gene, CDR1 is SGHTA and CDR2 is FQGNSA. Trimming removed 5 bases at V and 1 base at J, with 12 bases between. TCRdb reprocessed the 5' RACE reads via MiXCR and lists one record per CDR3 protein. The repertoire holds 45,000 or so distinct CDR3 sequences, with approximately 22% as singletons. The material sequenced was whole blood, taken at baseline. This chain uses TRBV7-2 with TRBJ2-7; D uncertain. The TCR originated in an adult who was a healthcare worker with PCR-confirmed SARS-CoV-2 infection or an uninfected control (not recorded which). This chain's CDR3 is CASSGQDASYEQYF. CDR3 sequence (DNA): TGTGCCAGCAGCGGGCAGGACGCATCCTACGAGCAGTACTTC.